This TCR beta chain was captured in a study of response to subunit inactivated influenza vaccine. TCRdb re-analysed the RT-PCR reads in MiXCR, keeping a single row per CDR3 protein. The sample consists of 530,000 or so distinct CDR3 sequences, approximately 10% of them appearing once. The sample holds a few counts of this clonotype. The CDR3 has 14 amino acids. The V end was cut by 7 bases, the J end by 1 base, with 10 bases between. The sequence came from a man aged 50-59 years who received an inactivated influenza vaccine. The chain employs TRBV12-3 or TRBV12-4 and TRBJ2-2, with D possibly being TRBD1 (5 bases). This sample comprised PBMCs from blood, obtained on the day of vaccination. The CDR3 DNA reads TGTGCCAGCACCCTCGACAGGAACACCGGGGAGCTGTTTTTT. It codes for CASTLDRNTGELFF.